This T cell receptor (beta chain) is drawn from a study of OX40 agonist ivuxolimab in advanced cancers. Profiled with immunoSEQ multiplex PCR; TCRdb holds only in-frame clones, not every one. Of around 60,000 clones detected, over 60% appear once; the ten largest clones hold 6.3%. The junction had 13 bases not matched to a gene; V was cut back by 2 bases and J by 4 bases. The CDR3 runs 17 residues. CDR1 is SGHDT, CDR2 YYEEEE, per germline. This clone was detected only a few times. Its antigen is not known. Whole-study findings and limits: Certain nonresponders additionally had low normalized T-cell clonal expansion.

Baseline, cycle 4 day 1, and cycle 7 day 1 were the blood sampling points. This clonotype originated in an adult with an advanced solid tumor such as melanoma, head and neck, liver or kidney cancer. The material was CD4+ or CD8+ T cells sorted from blood, obtained in a trial of the OX40 agonist ivuxolimab. V and J are TRBV5-6 and TRBJ2-7; TRBD1 aligns across 9 bases. CDR3 loop: CASSLRRTGTGRYEQYF. The CDR3 coding sequence is TGTGCCAGCAGCTTACGAAGAACCGGGACAGGGCGGTACGAGCAGTACTTC. The entire variable domain, with the rest obtained from reference TRBV5-6 and TRBJ2-7, is as follows: DAGVTQSPTHLIKTRGQQVTLRCSPKSGHDTVSWYQQALGQGPQFIFQYYEEEERQRGNFPDRFSGHQFPNYSSELNVNALLLGDSALYLCASSLRRTGTGRYEQYFGPGTRLTVT.